These 14 T cell receptor beta chains came from one sample sequenced in a study of shared clonotypes between healthy human individuals. Produced via immunoSEQ multiplex PCR; TCRdb's table is partial and in-frame only. The repertoire holds roughly 2.6 million clones, with just over 90% as singletons. The sequenced sample consisted of naive CD4+ T cells sorted from blood. Subset here: CD45RA+ positively selected. The receptors come from a man aged 18-30 years in good health.

This clone was recorded only once. V gene TRBV19 combines with J gene TRBJ1-2; D gene ambiguous. Germline values: CDR1 LNHDA, CDR2 SQIVND (reference sequence). Trimming cost V 5 bases and J 2 bases, with 18 bases left between them. The CDR3 extends over 16 amino acids. The CDR3, as DNA: TGTGCCAGTAGTCCCCCGACGATATCGATGAACTATGGCTACACCTTC. Amino acids: CASSPPTISMNYGYTF.

The table lists this clone with a few counts. The chain recombines TRBV30 with TRBJ2-5; 7 bases align to TRBD1. Germline trimming cut 5 bases from V and 3 bases from J; bases unmatched to any gene: 0. The CDR3 sequence is 11 residues long. Germline V gene sequence: CDR1 GTSNPN, CDR2 SVGIG (reference sequence). The CDR3 nucleotides read TGTGCCTGGGGACAGGAAGAGACCCAGTACTTC. This sequence encodes CAWGQEETQYF.

CDR3 nucleotide sequence: TGTGCCAGCTCACCATTGGCCGTGGACTCACCCCTCCACTTT. Amino acid sequence: CASSPLAVDSPLHF. The chain joins TRBV18 to TRBJ1-6; D gene unclear. CDR3 length: 14 residues. The ends were cut back, 2 bases at V and 10 bases at J, with 12 bases in the middle. The germline V gene has CDR1 KGHSH and CDR2 LQKENI.

This clone was seen only once. This chain joins TRBV19 and TRBJ1-4; D not resolved. CDR1 is LNHDA, CDR2 SQIVND, per germline (reference sequence). CDR3 length: 13 residues. The ends were cut back, 5 bases at V and 8 bases at J, with 12 bases in the middle. This CDR3 reads CASSEGWAEKLFF. For the CDR3, the DNA is TGTGCCAGTAGTGAAGGGTGGGCCGAAAAACTGTTTTTT.

The gene calls are TRBV21-1 and TRBJ1-1. TRBV21-1 is recorded as a pseudogene. CDR3 size: 12 residues. DNA of the CDR3: TGTGCCAGCATCCGGGGGGACACTGAAGCTTTCTTT. Residues: CASIRGDTEAFF.

The chain recombines TRBV5-4 with TRBJ1-1; 9 bases map to TRBD1. The CDR3 loop spans 15 amino acids. Germline V gene sequence: CDR1 SGHNT, CDR2 YYREEE (reference sequence). J lost 4 bases, V lost 4 bases, and 8 bases had no gene match. The CDR3: CASSGGDRASTEAFF. The CDR3 coding sequence is TGTGCCAGCAGCGGGGGGGACAGGGCGAGCACTGAAGCTTTCTTT.

The rearrangement links TRBV2 to TRBJ2-2, with D unclear. V gave up 5 bases and J gave up 3 bases, with 16 bases separating them. CDR1 and CDR2 from the germline V gene are SNHLY and FYNNEI. CDR3 length equals 16 residues. CDR3 protein: CASSSSISPDTGELFF. The CDR3 DNA sequence: TGTGCCAGCAGTTCATCGATTAGCCCCGACACCGGGGAGCTGTTTTTT.

The gene calls are TRBV5-1 and TRBJ2-1, with D possibly being TRBD2 (5 bases). Trimming took off 4 bases at V and 4 bases at J, with 9 bases between the two ends. CDR3 length: 13 residues. From germline, CDR1 is SGHRS and CDR2 YFSETQ. The CDR3 sequence: CASSPPGYNEQFF. CDR3 nucleotides: TGCGCCAGCAGCCCGCCGGGGTACAATGAGCAGTTCTTC.

V usage is TRBV27 and J usage is TRBJ2-3, with D possibly called TRBD1 or TRBD2 (6 bases each). The CDR3 covers 17 residues. Germline CDR1 and CDR2: MNHEY and SMNVEV (reference sequence). Trimming removed 2 bases at V and 2 bases at J, with 17 bases between. The CDR3 DNA sequence: TGTGCCAGCAGTTTAAGGTCGGGGGCCCCGAACACAGATACGCAGTATTTT. Amino acids: CASSLRSGAPNTDTQYF.

The chain recombines TRBV5-6 with TRBJ2-1, with D possibly being TRBD2 (6 bases). CDR1 is SGHDT, CDR2 YYEEEE, per germline. This CDR3 is 16 amino acids long. Trimming took off 5 bases at V and 4 bases at J, with 19 bases between the two ends. The CDR3 nucleotides are TGTGCCAGCAGTTGGAGGGCCGGGTTTGATTACAATGAGCAGTTCTTC. Its translation: CASSWRAGFDYNEQFF.

This clone was observed once. This chain's CDR3 is CAISDVVQPTGDTQYF. The CDR3 region has the DNA TGTGCCATCAGTGATGTTGTCCAGCCCACCGGAGATACGCAGTATTTT. The rearrangement uses TRBV10-3 and TRBJ2-3, with D unclear. The CDR3 extends over 16 amino acids. V dropped 3 bases and J dropped 5 bases, with 18 bases sitting between them. CDR1 ENHRY and CDR2 SYGVKD come from the germline V gene.

The chain is built from TRBV5-1 and TRBJ2-5; D not certain. This CDR3 is built from 15 residues. Per germline, CDR1 SGHRS and CDR2 YFSETQ. V lost 4 bases to trimming and J lost 2 bases, with 15 bases between them. The CDR3, as DNA: TGCGCCAGCAGCCCCGGACCTCTAAGGCAAGAGACCCAGTACTTC. Encoded protein: CASSPGPLRQETQYF.

The genes are TRBV7-3 and TRBJ2-3; 13 nucleotides match TRBD2. The trim removed 5 bases at V and 0 bases at J, leaving 14 bases unmatched. The CDR3 extends over 20 amino acids. Germline CDR1 and CDR2: SGHTA and FQGTGA. CDR3 in amino acids: CASSEGSWTSGGQSTDTQYF. Written as DNA, the CDR3 is TGTGCCAGCAGCGAAGGTAGTTGGACTAGCGGGGGCCAGAGCACAGATACGCAGTATTTT.

The chain links TRBV7-2 to TRBJ1-1; a weak D match, TRBD1 (5 bases). Germline lookup yields CDR1 SGHTA and CDR2 FQGNSA. The length of the CDR3 is 15 residues. V lost 0 bases and J 1 base, leaving 9 bases between the germline ends. The CDR3 here is CASSLARQTNTEAFF. The DNA of the CDR3 is TGTGCCAGCAGCTTAGCCCGACAGACGAACACTGAAGCTTTCTTT. Drawing the rest from reference TRBV7-2 and TRBJ1-1, the complete variable domain is GAGVSQSPSNKVTEKGKDVELRCDPISGHTALYWYRQSLGQGLEFLIYFQGNSAPDKSGLPSDRFSAERTGGSVSTLTIQRTQQEDSAVYLCASSLARQTNTEAFFGQGTRLTVV.